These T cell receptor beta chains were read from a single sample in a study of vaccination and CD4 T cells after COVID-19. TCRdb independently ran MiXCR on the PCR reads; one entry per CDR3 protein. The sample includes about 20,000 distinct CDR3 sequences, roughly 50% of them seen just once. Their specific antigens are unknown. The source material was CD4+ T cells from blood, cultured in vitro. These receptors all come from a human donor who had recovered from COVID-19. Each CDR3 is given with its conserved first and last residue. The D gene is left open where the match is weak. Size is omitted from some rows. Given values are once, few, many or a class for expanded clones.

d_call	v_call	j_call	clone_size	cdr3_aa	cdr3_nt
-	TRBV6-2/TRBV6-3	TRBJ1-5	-	CASSPQPGASNQPQHF	TGTGCCAGCAGCCCCCAACCGGGGGCGAGCAATCAGCCCCAGCATTTT
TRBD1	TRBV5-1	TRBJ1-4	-	CASSSGTGVEKLFF	TGCGCCAGCAGCTCTGGGACAGGGGTAGAAAAACTGTTTTTT
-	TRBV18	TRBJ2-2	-	CASSPQVRAPNTGELFF	TGTGCCAGCTCACCACAGGTGCGCGCTCCGAACACCGGGGAGCTGTTTTTT
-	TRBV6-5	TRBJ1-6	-	CASSYDTGRSSYNSPLHF	TGTGCCAGCAGTTACGATACGGGAAGAAGCTCCTATAATTCACCCCTCCACTTT
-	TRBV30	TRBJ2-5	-	CAWSVYRGPQETQYF	TGTGCCTGGAGTGTATACCGGGGGCCCCAAGAGACCCAGTACTTC
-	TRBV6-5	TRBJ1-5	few	CASSYTVDNQPQHF	TGTGCCAGCAGTTATACGGTAGACAATCAGCCCCAGCATTTT
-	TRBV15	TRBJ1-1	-	CATSRGEQGTIRDTEAFF	TGTGCCACCAGCAGAGGGGAACAGGGTACAATTAGGGACACTGAAGCTTTCTTT
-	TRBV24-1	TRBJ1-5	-	CATSESPTGSPGYIGNQPQHF	TGTGCCACCAGTGAATCTCCAACCGGGTCCCCCGGGTATATTGGCAATCAGCCCCAGCATTTT
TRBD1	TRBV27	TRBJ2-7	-	CASSSPSGTGSYEQYF	TGTGCCAGCAGTTCGCCTTCCGGGACAGGCTCCTACGAGCAGTACTTC
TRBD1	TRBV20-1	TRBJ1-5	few	CSARDRTGGRNQPQHF	TGCAGTGCTAGAGACAGGACAGGGGGCCGCAATCAGCCCCAGCATTTT
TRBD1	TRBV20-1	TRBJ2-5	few	CSARTGGQETQYF	TGCAGTGCTAGGACAGGGGGCCAGGAGACCCAGTACTTC
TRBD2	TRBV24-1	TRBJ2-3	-	CATSDIGTSGSTDTQYF	TGTGCCACCAGTGACATCGGGACTAGCGGAAGCACAGATACGCAGTATTTT
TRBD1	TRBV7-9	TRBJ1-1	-	CASSLGDRVTEAFF	TGTGCCAGCAGCTTAGGGGACAGGGTTACTGAAGCTTTCTTT
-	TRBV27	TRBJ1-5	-	CASSLNRGQPQHF	TGTGCCAGCAGTTTAAACAGAGGTCAGCCCCAGCATTTT
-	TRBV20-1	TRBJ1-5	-	CSARGTFLSQHF	TGCAGTGCTAGAGGGACTTTCCTATCCCAGCATTTT
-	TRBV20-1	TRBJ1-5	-	CSARDRLGKEPQHF	TGCAGTGCTAGAGACCGACTGGGGAAAGAGCCCCAGCATTTT
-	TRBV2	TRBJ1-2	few	CASSDGTQHYGYTF	TGTGCCAGCAGTGACGGGACACAGCATTATGGCTACACCTTC
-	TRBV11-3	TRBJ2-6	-	CASSPRTAGGANVLTF	TGTGCCAGCAGCCCCCGGACGGCTGGTGGGGCCAACGTCCTGACTTTC
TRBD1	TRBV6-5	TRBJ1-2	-	CASSYGGTGGGYTF	TGTGCCAGCAGTTACGGAGGGACAGGGGGTGGCTACACCTTC
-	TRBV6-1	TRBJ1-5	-	CAASQGHYSNQPQHF	TGTGCCGCATCCCAGGGGCACTATAGCAATCAGCCCCAGCATTTT
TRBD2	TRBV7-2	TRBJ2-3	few	CASSLVYVGGSGDTQYF	TGTGCCAGCAGCTTAGTATATGTCGGGGGGTCGGGAGATACGCAGTATTTT
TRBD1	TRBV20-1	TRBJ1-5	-	CSASTGGNQPQHF	TGCAGTGCGTCGACAGGGGGGAATCAGCCCCAGCATTTT
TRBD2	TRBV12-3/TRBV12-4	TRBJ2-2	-	CASQAGAGTGELFF	TGTGCCAGTCAAGCGGGGGCGGGCACCGGGGAGCTGTTTTTT
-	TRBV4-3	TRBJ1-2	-	CASSQESGPYGYTF	TGCGCCAGCAGCCAAGAGTCCGGACCTTATGGCTACACCTTC
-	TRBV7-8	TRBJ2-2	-	CASSLAAIPQSLNTGELFF	TGTGCCAGCAGCTTAGCGGCAATTCCACAGAGCCTCAACACCGGGGAGCTGTTTTTT
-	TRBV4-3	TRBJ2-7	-	CASSHNLDKYEQYF	TGCGCCAGCAGCCACAACCTAGATAAGTACGAGCAGTACTTC
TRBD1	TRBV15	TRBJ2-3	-	CATSRDRGQGRDTQYF	TGTGCCACCAGCAGAGACCGGGGACAGGGGCGAGATACGCAGTATTTT
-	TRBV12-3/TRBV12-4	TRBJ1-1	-	CASSEDTEAFF	TGTGCCAGCAGCGAGGACACTGAAGCTTTCTTT
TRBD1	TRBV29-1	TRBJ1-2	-	CSGGDGDRGYGYTF	TGCAGCGGGGGGGACGGGGACAGGGGTTATGGCTACACCTTC
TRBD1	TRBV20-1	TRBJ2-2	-	CSAGQVNTGELFF	TGCAGTGCGGGACAGGTGAACACCGGGGAGCTGTTTTTT